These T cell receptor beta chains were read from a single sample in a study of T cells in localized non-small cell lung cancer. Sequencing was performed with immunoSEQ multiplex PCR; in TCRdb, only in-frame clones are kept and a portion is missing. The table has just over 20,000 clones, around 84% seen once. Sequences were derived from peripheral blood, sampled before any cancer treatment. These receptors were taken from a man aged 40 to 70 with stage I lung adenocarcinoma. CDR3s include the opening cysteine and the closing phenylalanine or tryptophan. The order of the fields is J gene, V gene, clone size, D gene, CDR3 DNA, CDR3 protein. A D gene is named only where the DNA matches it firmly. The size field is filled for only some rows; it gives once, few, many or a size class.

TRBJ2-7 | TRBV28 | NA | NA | TGTGCCAGCAGTTTATTTAGCGAGACCTCCTACGAGCAGTACTTC | CASSLFSETSYEQYF
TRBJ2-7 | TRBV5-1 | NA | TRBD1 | TGCGCCAGCAGTCGTCTGGGACAGGGATCGGCCGGCAGCTCCTACGAGCAGTACTTC | CASSRLGQGSAGSSYEQYF
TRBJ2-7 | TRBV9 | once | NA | TGTGCCAGCAGCCTCCCCCGCGAGCAGTACTTC | CASSLPREQYF
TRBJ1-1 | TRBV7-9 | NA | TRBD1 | TGTGCCAGCAGTCGACAGGGGGGGAACACTGAAGCTTTCTTT | CASSRQGGNTEAFF
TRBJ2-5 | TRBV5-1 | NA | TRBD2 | TGCGCCAGCAGCGGTGGGACTAGCGGGAGGGGAGAGACCCAGTACTTC | CASSGGTSGRGETQYF
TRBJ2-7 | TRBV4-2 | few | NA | TGTGCCAGCAGCCAAGTAGGGCACTCCGAGCAGTACTTC | CASSQVGHSEQYF
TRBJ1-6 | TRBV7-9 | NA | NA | TGTGCCAGCACCTCCTCGGGGCCCCAGTGGTATTCACCCCTCCACTTT | CASTSSGPQWYSPLHF
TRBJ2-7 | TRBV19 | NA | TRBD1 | TGTGCCAGTAGTAGAAGACAGGGGGGACAGGGGGGCGGCGAGCAGTACTTC | CASSRRQGGQGGGEQYF
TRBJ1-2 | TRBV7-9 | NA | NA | TGTGCCAGCAGCTCCTTACGGAATAACTATGGCTACACCTTC | CASSSLRNNYGYTF
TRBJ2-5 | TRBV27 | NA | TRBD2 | TGTGCCAGCAGTTCCCGACTAGCGGGAGCCCTAACGAGGGAGACCCAGTACTTC | CASSSRLAGALTRETQYF
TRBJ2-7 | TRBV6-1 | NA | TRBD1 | TGTGCCAGCAGGAGACAGGGGGCTGACGAGCAGTACTTC | CASRRQGADEQYF
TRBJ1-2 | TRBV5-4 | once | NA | TGTGCCAGCAGCCCGTTTGCCGGCGGGGGTGGCTATGGCTACACCTTC | CASSPFAGGGGYGYTF
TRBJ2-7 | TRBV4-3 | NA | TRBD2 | TGCGCCAGCAGCCAGGGACTAGCGGGGGCCAGCTCCTACGAGCAGTACTTC | CASSQGLAGASSYEQYF
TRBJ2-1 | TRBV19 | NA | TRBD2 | TGTGCCAGTAGTCCGGGCCTAGCGGGCACCAATGAGCAGTTCTTC | CASSPGLAGTNEQFF
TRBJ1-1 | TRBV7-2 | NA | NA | TGTGCCAGCAGCCAAACGAATCTAAGAACTGGGGCTGAAGCTTTCTTT | CASSQTNLRTGAEAFF
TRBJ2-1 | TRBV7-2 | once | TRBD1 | TGTGCCAGCAGCTTAGTAGTAGCCGGGACAGGGATCTACAATGAGCAGTTCTTC | CASSLVVAGTGIYNEQFF
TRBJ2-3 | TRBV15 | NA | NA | TGTGCCACCAGCAGACAAACAGGGAGCACAGATACGCAGTATTTT | CATSRQTGSTDTQYF
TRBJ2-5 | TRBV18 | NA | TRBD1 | TGTGCCAGCTCATCCGGACAGGGCCCTGCCAGATCGGCGCAGACCCAGTACTTC | CASSSGQGPARSAQTQYF
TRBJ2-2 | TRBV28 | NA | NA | TGTGCCAGCATCTCGCAGGGTTGGGGCACCGGGGAGCTGTTTTTT | CASISQGWGTGELFF
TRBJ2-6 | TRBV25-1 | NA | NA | TGTGCCAGCGTAGACTCTGGGGCCAACGTCCTGACTTTC | CASVDSGANVLTF
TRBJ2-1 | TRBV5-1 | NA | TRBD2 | TGCGCCAGCAGCTTGGCCCTACTAGCGGCTGAGCAGTTCTTC | CASSLALLAAEQFF
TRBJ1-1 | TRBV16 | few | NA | TGTGCCAGCAGCCCCCAGGTGGGAACTGAAGCTTTCTTT | CASSPQVGTEAFF
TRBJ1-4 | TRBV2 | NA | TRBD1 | TGTGCCAGCAGTGAACAGGGGGCGGGCGAAAAACTGTTTTTT | CASSEQGAGEKLFF
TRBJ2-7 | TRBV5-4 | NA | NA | TGTGCCAGCAGCAATACGACCTCGCCCCGCTACGAGCAGTACTTC | CASSNTTSPRYEQYF
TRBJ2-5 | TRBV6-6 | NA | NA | TGTGCCAGCAGTTCCCCGACTAGTTTTTACCAAGAGACCCAGTACTTC | CASSSPTSFYQETQYF
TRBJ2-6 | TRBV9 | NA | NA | TGTGCCAGCAGCGTAGAAGGGGCTGGGGCCAACGTCCTGACTTTC | CASSVEGAGANVLTF
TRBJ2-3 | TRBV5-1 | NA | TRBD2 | TGCGCCAGCAGCGAGACTAGCGGGGCAGATACGCAGTATTTT | CASSETSGADTQYF
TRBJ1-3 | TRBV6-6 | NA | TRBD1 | TGTGCCAGCAGTACCGGGACAGTGGGGAACACCATATATTTT | CASSTGTVGNTIYF
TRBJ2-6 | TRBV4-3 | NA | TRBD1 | TGCGCCAGCAGCCAAGTCCCGGGACAGGGTACCTCCGGGGCCAACGTCCTGACTTTC | CASSQVPGQGTSGANVLTF
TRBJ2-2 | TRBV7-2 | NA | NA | TGTGCCAGCAGCTTCCTCAAGCAGATTAACACCGGGGAGCTGTTTTTT | CASSFLKQINTGELFF
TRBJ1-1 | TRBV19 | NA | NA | TGTGCCAGTAGTCCATCTCCGGGGGGGATGAACACTGAAGCTTTCTTT | CASSPSPGGMNTEAFF
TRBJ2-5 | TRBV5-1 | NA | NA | TGCGCCAGCAGCTTGGAGGCTAGCACCGTGGGGGAGACCCAGTACTTC | CASSLEASTVGETQYF
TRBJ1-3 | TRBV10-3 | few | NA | TGTGCCGCGTTTGGACAGCCTGACTCTGGAAACACCATATATTTT | CAAFGQPDSGNTIYF
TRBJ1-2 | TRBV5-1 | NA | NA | TGCGCCAGCAGCCTGCTACAGGGATCAGGCGGCTACACCTTC | CASSLLQGSGGYTF
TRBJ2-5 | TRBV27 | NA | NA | TGTGCCAGCAGTCCATCTTACAGGGCGGGGGAGACCCAGTACTTC | CASSPSYRAGETQYF
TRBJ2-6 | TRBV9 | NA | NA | TGTGCCAGCAGCGTAGTTGGTTCTGGGGCCAACGTCCTGACTTTC | CASSVVGSGANVLTF
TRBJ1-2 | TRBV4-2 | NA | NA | TGTGCCAGCAGCCAAGCTGGGGCGGTTGGTCACTACACCTTC | CASSQAGAVGHYTF
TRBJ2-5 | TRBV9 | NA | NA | TGTGCCAGCAGCGCGTCCTTCGCGGGGCAAGAGACCCAGTACTTC | CASSASFAGQETQYF
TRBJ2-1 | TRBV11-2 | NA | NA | TGTGCCAGCAGCTTAGTCGTACTAGTTTATGCTGAGCAGTTCTTC | CASSLVVLVYAEQFF
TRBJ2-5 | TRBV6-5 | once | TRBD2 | TGTGCCAGCAGTTTGAGGGCGGGAGTGGAGACCCAGTACTTC | CASSLRAGVETQYF
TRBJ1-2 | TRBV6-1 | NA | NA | TGTGCCAGCAGTGACATCGTTGCGACCTATGGCTACACCTTC | CASSDIVATYGYTF
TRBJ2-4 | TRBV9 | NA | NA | TGTGCCAGCAGCGTAGATGTGGGGGACGGGAGAAACATTCAGTACTTC | CASSVDVGDGRNIQYF
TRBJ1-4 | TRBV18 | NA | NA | TGTGCCAGCTCCCTGGGACTGCTTAATGAAAAACTGTTTTTT | CASSLGLLNEKLFF
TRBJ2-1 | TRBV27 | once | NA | TGTGCCAGCAGTTCCCGCACGGCGGCAGTCAATGAGCAGTTCTTC | CASSSRTAAVNEQFF
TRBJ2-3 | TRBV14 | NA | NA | TGTGCCAGCAGCCAAGTGGGTACGCAGTATTTT | CASSQVGTQYF
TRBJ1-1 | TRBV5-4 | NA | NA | TGTGCCAGCGGCGACAGCTACGGTTCGAACACTGAAGCTTTCTTT | CASGDSYGSNTEAFF
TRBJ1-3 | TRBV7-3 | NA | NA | TGTGCCAGCAGCTTATTTGGGGGGCTTGGAAACACCATATATTTT | CASSLFGGLGNTIYF
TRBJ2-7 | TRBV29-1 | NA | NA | TGCAGCGTCCGGGCGGCGGGCTCCTACGAGCAGTACTTC | CSVRAAGSYEQYF
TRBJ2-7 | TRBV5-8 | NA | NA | TGTGCCAGCCACACAGGGTACGGAACCTACGAGCAGTACTTC | CASHTGYGTYEQYF
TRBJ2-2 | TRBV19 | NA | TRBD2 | TGTGCCAGTAGTGGGTTCGGACTAGCGGGAAACACCGGGGAGCTGTTTTTT | CASSGFGLAGNTGELFF
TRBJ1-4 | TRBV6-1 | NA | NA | TGTGCCAGCAGTGAGGGACACAGGAATGAAAAACTGTTTTTT | CASSEGHRNEKLFF
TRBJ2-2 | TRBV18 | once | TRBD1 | TGTGCCAGCTCAGGACAGGGATACACCGGGGAGCTGTTTTTT | CASSGQGYTGELFF
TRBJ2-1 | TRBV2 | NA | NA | TGTGCCAGCAGTCGAGGACAGTACAATGAGCAGTTCTTC | CASSRGQYNEQFF
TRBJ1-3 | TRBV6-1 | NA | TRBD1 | TGTGCCAGCAGTGAGGGGACAGGGTGGACTGGAAACACCATATATTTT | CASSEGTGWTGNTIYF
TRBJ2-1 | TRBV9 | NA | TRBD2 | TGTGCCAGCAGCGTAGACCCTAGCGGGAGAGTGAATGAGCAGTTCTTC | CASSVDPSGRVNEQFF
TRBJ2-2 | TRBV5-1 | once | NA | TGCGCCAGCAGCTTCCACAGGTATGTTAGGACCGGGGAGCTGTTTTTT | CASSFHRYVRTGELFF
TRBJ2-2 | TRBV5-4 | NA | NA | TGTGCCAGTGTCCCGCCGGGAGGGGAGCTGTTTTTT | CASVPPGGELFF
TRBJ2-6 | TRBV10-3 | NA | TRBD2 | TGTGCCATCAGTGATTCTGCTAGCGGGATGTGGAATGGGGCCAACGTCCTGACTTTC | CAISDSASGMWNGANVLTF
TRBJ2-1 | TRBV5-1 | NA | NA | TGCGCCAGCAGCTTGGACTACAATGAGCAGTTCTTC | CASSLDYNEQFF